This T cell receptor beta chain is from a study of shared clonotypes between healthy human individuals. Worth noting for this clone: The antigen remains unidentified.

Trimming at V came to 6 bases and at J to 0 bases, leaving 5 bases not matched to a gene. The CDR3 runs 15 residues. The germline gives CDR1 MNHNS, CDR2 SASEGT. Naive CD8 cells comprised CD45RO-negative, CCR7-positively selected cells, excluding terminally differentiated effector memory CD45RA+ cells. All donors were healthy HIV-negative adults lacking recent acute infections or vaccinations. All participating donors were Caucasian adults from Nashville, Tennessee. The assay was immunoSEQ multiplex PCR, and TCRdb's table has in-frame clones only and misses some. Of some 2,100,000 clones listed, roughly 91% are singletons. Findings of the study overall: It was expected that sequencing depth would affect clonotype sharing among donors. Sorted-subset samples were not fully sequenced, rarefaction indicated.

The chain employs TRBV6-1 and TRBJ1-5; 7 positions agree with TRBD1. The sequenced material came from naive CD8+ T cells from PBMCs. This receptor was taken from a man in his late teens or twenties in good health. Some clones in this sample may be carry-over from other donors' samples. The CDR3 loop is CASRDRSNSNQPQHF. CDR3 bases: TGTGCCAGCAGGGACAGGTCTAATAGCAATCAGCCCCAGCATTTT.